Listed here are 5 T cell receptor beta chains from one sample, sequenced in a study of blood T cell repertoires in COVID-19. Libraries were prepared by immunoSEQ multiplex PCR; TCRdb keeps only in-frame clonotypes and omits some of them. The sample lists fewer than 200,000 clones, roughly nine tenths occurring once. The sequenced sample was peripheral blood. These receptors all come from a man aged 18 to 30 who had recovered from COVID-19.

This sequence joins TRBV6-1 and TRBJ2-3; 8 nucleotides line up with TRBD2. The V segment lost 10 bases and the J segment 3 bases; nucleotides outside the gene matches: 9. The CDR3 totals 14 residues. Germline CDR1 and CDR2: MNHNS and SASEGT. The DNA for the CDR3 is TGTGCCATTGACGACGCGGGAGGAACAGATACGCAGTATTTT. Protein: CAIDDAGGTDTQYF.

This clone was detected only once. The chain couples TRBV5-4 to TRBJ2-7; D is unresolved. The CDR3 extends over 13 amino acids. Germline CDR1 and CDR2: SGHNT and YYREEE (reference sequence). Trimming removed 4 bases from V and 5 bases from J, with 13 bases in between. The CDR3 is CASSPAVGNEQYF. Written as DNA, the CDR3 is TGTGCCAGCAGCCCCGCGGTGGGTAACGAGCAGTACTTC. Combining the CDR3 with reference TRBV5-4 and TRBJ2-7 gives the whole variable domain ETGVTQSPTHLIKTRGQQVTLRCSSQSGHNTVSWYQQALGQGPQFIFQYYREEENGRGNFPPRFSGLQFPNYSSELNVNALELDDSALYLCASSPAVGNEQYFGPGTRLTVT.

The chain uses TRBV5-1 and TRBJ2-5; D might be TRBD2 (6 bases). The CDR3 has 14 residues. The germline V gene has CDR1 SGHRS and CDR2 YFSETQ. Trimming took 4 bases from V and 4 from J, leaving 14 bases between them. This CDR3 reads CASSLGRGIETQYF. The CDR3, as DNA: TGCGCCAGCAGCCTGGGGCGGGGCATAGAGACCCAGTACTTC.

This chain links TRBV7-2 with TRBJ2-7; 10 bases line up with TRBD2. Germline V lookup: CDR1 SGHTA, CDR2 FQGNSA. Germline trimming cut 1 base from V and 3 bases from J; bases unmatched to any gene: 3. This CDR3 is built from 15 residues. The CDR3 bases are TGTGCCAGCAGCTTAGGACTAGCGGGCAGCTACGAGCAGTACTTC. Translation: CASSLGLAGSYEQYF.

This chain connects TRBV28 to TRBJ1-2, with a possible D match to TRBD1 (6 bases). The V and J ends lost 6 bases and 4 bases respectively, with 24 bases between them. This CDR3 spans 17 amino acids. Looked up from germline, CDR1 is MDHEN and CDR2 is SYDVKM. The CDR3 region is CASSFSTRETGTYGYTF. The CDR3 DNA sequence: TGTGCCAGCAGCTTCTCAACACGGGAAACAGGGACCTATGGCTACACCTTC.